The 7 T cell receptor beta chains listed next were all sequenced from one sample in a study of T-cell reconstitution after alpha-beta-depleted transplantation in children. The library targeted TCRbeta and was prepared with unique molecular identifiers. One entry per CDR3 protein results from TCRdb running MiXCR on the PCR reads. The sample has a few hundred thousand distinct CDR3 sequences; 13% are singletons. The specimen comprised PBMCs, mostly from graft donor cells, sampled 360 days after TCRalphabeta/CD19-depleted stem cell transplant. The source of these receptors is a male patient between 10 and 17 years old who had a stem cell transplant for acute myeloid leukemia, so the T cells may come from the graft donor.

The V call is TRBV6-2 or TRBV6-3, the J call TRBJ2-7, with 9 bases fitting TRBD2. This CDR3 is built from 15 residues. The V gene's germline CDR1 is MNHEY and CDR2 SVGEGT. The trim removed 6 bases at V and 3 bases at J, leaving 9 bases unmatched. The CDR3 here is CASSLAGGQFYEQYF. CDR3 nucleotides: TGTGCCAGCAGCCTTGCGGGAGGGCAGTTCTACGAGCAGTACTTC.

This clonotype occurred many times. V is TRBV5-1 and J is TRBJ2-5; D unclear. CDR3 size: 12 residues. Germline loops: CDR1 SGHRS, CDR2 YFSETQ. V lost 0 bases and J 3 bases, leaving 3 bases between the germline ends. The CDR3 here is CASSLGKETQYF. In nucleotides, the CDR3 is TGCGCCAGCAGCTTGGGAAAAGAGACCCAGTACTTC. Filled out from reference TRBV5-1 and TRBJ2-5, the complete variable domain reads KAGVTQTPRYLIKTRGQQVTLSCSPISGHRSVSWYQQTPGQGLQFLFEYFSETQRNKGNFPGRFSGRQFSNSRSEMNVSTLELGDSALYLCASSLGKETQYFGPGTRLLVL.

This CDR3 is CASSLFVLGLAGPSYEQYF. DNA of the CDR3: TGCGCCAGCAGCCTATTTGTCCTCGGACTAGCGGGGCCCTCCTACGAGCAGTACTTC. The chain uses TRBV5-1 and TRBJ2-7; 12 positions agree with TRBD2. The CDR3 contains 19 residues. V was clipped by 4 bases and J by 0 bases; unmatched bases: 14. Germline values: CDR1 SGHRS, CDR2 YFSETQ.

This clonotype was observed many times. This chain connects TRBV29-1 to TRBJ2-1; D might be TRBD1 or TRBD2, each matching 5 bases. Looked up from germline, CDR1 is SQVTM and CDR2 is ANQGSEA. V shed 7 bases and J shed 10 bases, with 23 bases lying between them. This CDR3 region has 14 residues. The CDR3 loop is CSAQIRDPVQEQFF. The CDR3 nucleotides read TGCAGCGCACAAATCCGGGACCCCGTACAAGAGCAGTTCTTC.

The CDR3 spells CASSLGWDRKNEKLFF. CDR3 in DNA: TGCGCCAGCAGCTTGGGATGGGACAGAAAAAATGAAAAACTGTTTTTT. The V and J genes are TRBV5-1 and TRBJ1-4, with TRBD1 identical over 7 bases. The germline V gene has CDR1 SGHRS and CDR2 YFSETQ. Trimming removed 0 bases from V and 5 bases from J; junction bases left unmatched: 7. The CDR3 totals 16 residues.

This clonotype was seen a handful of times. V and J are TRBV28 and TRBJ2-4, with D tentatively TRBD1 or TRBD2 (6 bases each). Germline CDR1 reads MDHEN; CDR2 reads SYDVKM. The length of the CDR3 is 19 residues. V was shortened by 2 bases and J by 3 bases, with 23 bases between the two germline ends. The CDR3 DNA reads TGTGCCAGCAGTTTAAAAAACCAGGGACTCACCAGGGGCAAAAACATTCAGTACTTC. Its protein is CASSLKNQGLTRGKNIQYF.

The V and J genes are TRBV12-3 or TRBV12-4 and TRBJ2-1; 11 nucleotides align to TRBD1. The CDR3 runs to 16 residues. V lost 6 bases and J lost 8; bases outside the gene matches: 12. This CDR3 reads CASRVRTGGDLDEQFF. The CDR3 DNA reads TGTGCCAGCAGAGTCAGGACAGGGGGCGACTTAGATGAGCAGTTCTTC.